One sample yielded the 10 T cell receptor beta chains listed below, sequenced in a study of blood T cell repertoires in COVID-19. Sequencing used immunoSEQ multiplex PCR; TCRdb keeps in-frame clones, though not all of them. The sample holds approximately 130,000 clones, around 81% seen once. Sequenced sample: peripheral blood. These receptors all stem from a woman aged 55-69 years with active or convalescent COVID-19.

This clone has only a few counts. The chain carries TRBV4-1 and TRBJ2-1; 16 bases match TRBD2. The germline V gene encodes CDR1 MGHRA and CDR2 YSYEKL. The CDR3 is 16 residues long. The V segment lost 4 bases and the J segment 8 bases; nucleotides outside the gene matches: 5. The CDR3 sequence: CASSPGLAGGLYEQFF. In DNA form, the CDR3 reads TGCGCCAGCAGCCCGGGACTAGCGGGAGGGCTGTATGAGCAGTTCTTC.

This rearrangement joins TRBV18 to TRBJ1-6; TRBD1 matches at 9 bases. Germline values: CDR1 KGHSH, CDR2 LQKENI. The CDR3 loop spans 14 amino acids. The trim removed 2 bases at V and 7 bases at J, leaving 0 bases unmatched. This chain's CDR3 is CASSPTGGNSPLHF. Here the CDR3 DNA reads TGTGCCAGCTCACCAACAGGGGGCAATTCACCCCTCCACTTT.

This chain joins TRBV27 and TRBJ2-7, with D tentatively TRBD2 (5 bases). The CDR3 contains 13 residues. V lost 1 base to trimming and J lost 7 bases, with 11 bases between them. The germline gives CDR1 MNHEY, CDR2 SMNVEV (reference sequence). DNA of the CDR3: TGTGCCAGCAGTTTATTGGCGGGCCTAGAGCAGTACGTC. It codes for CASSLLAGLEQYV.

For the CDR3, the DNA is TGCGCCAGCAGCCGGGACAGGGCTCAACTGGATGGCTACACCTTC. This encodes CASSRDRAQLDGYTF. V usage is TRBV5-1 and J usage is TRBJ1-2, with 9 positions matching TRBD1. Germline V gives CDR1 SGHRS, CDR2 YFSETQ. Trimming removed 4 bases from V and 6 bases from J; junction bases left unmatched: 10. The CDR3 sequence is 15 residues long.

V usage is TRBV2 and J usage is TRBJ1-6; no clear D. This CDR3 has 13 residues. Germline V CDR1 and CDR2: SNHLY, FYNNEI. The V end was cut by 5 bases, the J end by 7 bases, with 9 bases between. The CDR3 DNA is TGTGCCAGCAGTTGGGAGGAAAATTCACCCCTCCACTTT. It encodes CASSWEENSPLHF.

The chain is built from TRBV6-5 and TRBJ2-1; 7 bases are a match to TRBD1. V was clipped by 8 bases and J by 8 bases; unmatched bases: 12. The germline gives CDR1 MNHEY, CDR2 SVGAGI. The CDR3 runs 14 residues. For the CDR3, the DNA is TGTGCCAGCGACTGGCGGACAGGTCGGGATGAGCAGTTCTTC. As protein: CASDWRTGRDEQFF.

Only one count was recorded for this clone. The chain joins TRBV4-3 to TRBJ1-2; D gene ambiguous. Germline V gene sequence: CDR1 LGHNA, CDR2 YSLEER. This CDR3 spans 15 amino acids. V dropped 1 base and J dropped 4 bases, with 13 bases sitting between them. CDR3 in amino acids: CASSQAEAAIYGYTF. The CDR3 coding sequence is TGCGCCAGCAGCCAAGCGGAGGCAGCGATCTATGGCTACACCTTC.

V usage is TRBV10-3 and J usage is TRBJ2-2, with 11 bases lining up with TRBD2. The CDR3 spans 16 residues. CDR1 is ENHRY, CDR2 SYGVKD, per germline. Trimming cost V 3 bases and J 1 base; bases outside gene matches: 1. The CDR3 here is CAISDGLAGNTGELFF. For the CDR3, the DNA is TGTGCCATCAGTGATGGACTAGCGGGGAACACCGGGGAGCTGTTTTTT.

This clone was counted a few times. The V call is TRBV27, the J call TRBJ2-1; the D gene is possibly TRBD2 (6 bases). From germline, CDR1 is MNHEY and CDR2 SMNVEV (reference sequence). The CDR3 has 14 amino acids. V was clipped by 8 bases and J by 4 bases, with 15 bases between them. The CDR3 region is CASRPGLYYNEQFF. The CDR3 nucleotides are TGTGCCAGCCGACCGGGACTGTATTACAATGAGCAGTTCTTC.

The rearrangement links TRBV2 to TRBJ1-4, with D possibly matching TRBD1 (6 bases). With 6 bases removed from V and 8 bases from J, the gap between germline ends came to 19 bases. This CDR3 is 15 amino acids long. Germline values: CDR1 SNHLY, CDR2 FYNNEI. The CDR3 loop reads CASRARTVQEEKLFF. The CDR3, as DNA: TGTGCCAGCAGGGCTAGGACAGTTCAAGAAGAAAAACTGTTTTTT.